This T cell receptor beta chain is from a study of cytomegalovirus exposure and HLA in healthy donors. Findings and limits, study-wide: Later on, an analysis tied over 15,000 TCR beta sequences to HLA alleles at 0.05 false discovery rate. The classifier, whose performance was assessed in both the original and validation cohorts, reportedly diagnosed cytomegalovirus status with high specificity and sensitivity. Rates of TCR association differed by HLA locus in a later analysis, with DRB1 highest and HLA-C lowest.

The study ran its PCR with 60 Vbeta and 13 Jbeta primers. The assay was immunoSEQ multiplex PCR, and TCRdb's table has in-frame clones only and misses some. The sample has over 65,000 clones, roughly 80% seen once. Points on this clone: Its cognate antigen is unknown.

Material: PBMCs. The TCR sequence derives from a woman between 40 and 55 years old in good health and CMV-seronegative.

The CDR3 nucleotides read TGCAGCGTTATACAGGGGAACTCTGGAAACACCATATATTTT. Translated: CSVIQGNSGNTIYF. The genes are TRBV29-1 and TRBJ1-3; 7 bases are shared with TRBD1. Trimming at V came to 5 bases and at J to 0 bases, leaving 4 bases not matched to a gene. In germline, CDR1 is SQVTM, CDR2 ANQGSEA. This CDR3 is built from 14 residues.